This T cell receptor (beta chain) derives from a study of CD8+ T cells in alopecia areata. Study overall: Each day, treated patients took oral tofacitinib twice, at 5 to 10 mg per dose.

RNA, once extracted, was reverse transcribed into cDNA for use as the sequencing template. Using immunoSEQ multiplex PCR, the repertoire was profiled, and TCRdb retains in-frame clones only, with some absent. The sample holds about 160,000 clones; 55% to 75% are singletons and the top ten take 12% to 15%. The treatment: oral pan-JAK inhibitor, 5-10 mg twice daily. CDR1 LGHNA and CDR2 YNFKEQ come from the germline V gene. The V gene lost 7 bases and the J gene lost 6 bases, with 9 bases spanning the gap. The CDR3 is made up of 11 amino acids. This receptor was identified in a human donor with alopecia areata. The chain combines TRBV4-2 with TRBJ1-2; D is ambiguous. Sample: CD4+ T cells sorted from blood, taken at week 24, from a patient treated with tofacitinib. The CDR3 coding sequence is TGTGCCAGCAACGGTCCGGATGGCTACACCTTC. It encodes CASNGPDGYTF.